The TCR beta chain under discussion was sequenced for a study of T cell repertoires in cytomegalovirus infection. Across the study: As its CMV epitopes, the study selected recently identified HLA-C-restricted and well-studied HLA-B-restricted targets. CMV infection together with matching HLA type was indicated by public TCR beta signatures. Overall study results and limits: Summed public TCR beta family frequency identified CMV carriers bearing the relevant HLA. The ex vivo response was dominated by HLA-C-restricted CMV-specific TCR beta clonotypes.

This clonotype has more than one count but fewer than ten. The antigen is unknown. Deletions cut 0 bases from V and 0 bases from J, with 10 bases between. Germline V CDR1 and CDR2: SGHRS, YFSETQ. The CDR3 covers 16 residues. A single record per CDR3 protein comes from TCRdb applying MiXCR to the reads. There are about 890,000 distinct CDR3 sequences in the sample; 30% to 40% occur only once, and around an eighth lies in the top ten. This clonotype originated in a human donor in good health (CMV status not recorded). Some clones in this sample may be carry-over from other donors' samples. V gene TRBV5-1 combines with J gene TRBJ1-3; D is unclear. The input for sequencing was cultured CD8+ T cells from PBMCs, taken from culture after CMV antigen stimulation. The DNA of the CDR3 is TGCGCCAGCAGCTTGGTCGCAGATGACTCTGGAAACACCATATATTTT. Translating it yields CASSLVADDSGNTIYF.